Below, one T cell receptor (beta chain) is given with its context. V lost 5 bases and J 0 bases, leaving 10 bases between the germline ends. CDR1 and CDR2 from the germline V gene are ENHRY and SYGVKD. The CDR3 covers 14 residues. The data were taken from a study of blood T cell repertoires in COVID-19. Study summary: The United States, Italy and Spain supplied acute and convalescent COVID-19 samples. T cells, B-cell-depleted T cells, or PBMCs supplied cDNA or gDNA.

Authors' methods: Researchers report that nucleated cell counts were estimated from reference gene primer amplification. The repertoire was sequenced with immunoSEQ multiplex PCR; TCRdb's copy has only in-frame clones and lacks some. V, J and clone size are taken as reported in that table, and D and trimming were inferred from the DNA itself. This table holds around 110,000 clones, roughly four fifths found once. The sequenced sample was peripheral blood. The sequence was obtained from a woman aged 55-69 years with acute or convalescent COVID-19. V gene TRBV10-3 combines with J gene TRBJ2-5, with D perhaps matching TRBD2 (6 bases). CDR3 sequence reads: CAISRGANQETQYF. CDR3 coding DNA: TGTGCCATCAGTCGCGGGGCGAACCAAGAGACCCAGTACTTC.